These T cell receptor beta chains were read from a single sample in a study of chemoradiotherapy in HPV16-positive cancers. The repertoire was sequenced with immunoSEQ multiplex PCR; TCRdb's copy has only in-frame clones and lacks some. The table records roughly 12,000 clones, about two thirds of them present only once. Sampling was carried out from a patient who underwent chemoradiotherapy. Source of these receptors: a human donor with HPV-associated anogenital cancer. Both conserved end residues are part of each CDR3. Clone size is not always given. Where it is, it says once, few, many or a class for expanded clones.

V | size | CDR3
TRBV28 | NA | CASRDETQYF
TRBV4-2 | NA | CASSQSEKLFF
TRBV7-9 | few | CASSRGWNTEAFF
TRBV9 | NA | CASSVTGGLSGELFF
TRBV5-4 | NA | CASSLNQNTGELFF
TRBV28 | NA | CASSLLLYPGTDTSYEQYF
TRBV6-5 | NA | CASSYSIAGGPVEQFF
TRBV25-1 | medium-sized | CASSESSEVTEAFF
TRBV4-3 | NA | CASSQDPSGGPRNTQYF
TRBV28 | NA | CASSFGGGGNTGELFF
TRBV7-9 | NA | CASSLRGEVSSYNEQFF
TRBV7-6 | NA | CASSLGDRDTEAFF
TRBV5-1 | NA | CASSLGQETQYF
TRBV4-3 | NA | CASSQAIAGGTGELFF
TRBV5-1 | NA | CASSRATGMNNEQFF
TRBV9 | NA | CASSAPHGTGVTEAFF
TRBV28 | NA | CASSLPGDGNTIYF
TRBV2 | once | CASSGWDSAYEQYF
TRBV6-6 | once | CASSTREQETQYF
TRBV5-6 | NA | CASSLWGRLASNYEQYF
TRBV27 | NA | CASRLPGTSGRSRQFF
TRBV19 | NA | CASIPTHRTGGSLGTQYF
TRBV29-1 | few | CSATKLTGPSYEQYF
TRBV19 | NA | CASSITGGNTEAFF
TRBV10-2 | once | CARGDSSYGYTF
TRBV7-2 | few | CASSRDRGLSYEQYF
TRBV9 | NA | CASSVINSPLHF
TRBV5-1 | NA | CASGKTGTKDGYTF
TRBV4-1 | NA | CASSPDGWLNEQYF
TRBV5-1 | NA | CASSWTGGDEQYF
TRBV5-4 | NA | CASRRMGSDNEQFF
TRBV30 | NA | CAWSSKRGYNEQFF
TRBV5-1 | once | CASRVGGPYGYTF
TRBV5-1 | NA | CASSLSGGSTDTQYF
TRBV2 | NA | CASRAAGAYNEQFF
TRBV6-1 | once | CASSAAGAGIYGYTF
TRBV9 | few | CASSPSNYGYTF
TRBV25-1 | once | CASSAGPGGTEAFF
TRBV5-1 | NA | CASSLTGQENIQYF
TRBV5-1 | NA | CASSSGDITEAFF
TRBV11-2 | NA | CASSLGIYEQYF
TRBV30 | NA | CAWKQGSYEQYF